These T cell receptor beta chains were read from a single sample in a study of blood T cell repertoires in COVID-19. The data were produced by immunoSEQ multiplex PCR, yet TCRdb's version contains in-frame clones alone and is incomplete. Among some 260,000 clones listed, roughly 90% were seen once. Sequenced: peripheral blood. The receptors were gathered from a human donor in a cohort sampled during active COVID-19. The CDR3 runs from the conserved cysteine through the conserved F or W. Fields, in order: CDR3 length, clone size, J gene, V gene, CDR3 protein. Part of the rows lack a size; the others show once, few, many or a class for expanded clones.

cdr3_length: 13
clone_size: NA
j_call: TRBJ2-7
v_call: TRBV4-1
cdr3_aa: CASSPGQYYEQYF

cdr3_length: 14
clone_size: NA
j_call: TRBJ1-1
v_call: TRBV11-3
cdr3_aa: CASSLGGEHTEAFF

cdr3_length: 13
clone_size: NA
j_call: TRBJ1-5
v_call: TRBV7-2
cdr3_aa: CASSPDRVQPQHF

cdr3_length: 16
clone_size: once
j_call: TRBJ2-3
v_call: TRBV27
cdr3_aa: CASNVDRGLGTDTQYF

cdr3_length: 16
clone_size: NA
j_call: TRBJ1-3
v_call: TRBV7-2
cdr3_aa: CASSLAQIDSGNTIYF

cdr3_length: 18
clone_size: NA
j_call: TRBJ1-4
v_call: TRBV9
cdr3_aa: CASSVGDRTFTTNEKLFF

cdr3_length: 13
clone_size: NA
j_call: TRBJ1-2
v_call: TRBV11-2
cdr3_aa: CASSLGQGSGYTF

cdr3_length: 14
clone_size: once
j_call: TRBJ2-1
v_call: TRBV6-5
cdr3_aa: CASRSSGGYNEQFF

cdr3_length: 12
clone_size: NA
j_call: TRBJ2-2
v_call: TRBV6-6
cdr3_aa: CAIVQGSGELFF

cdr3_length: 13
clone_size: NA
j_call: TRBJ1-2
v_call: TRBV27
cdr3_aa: CASSFTASYGYTF

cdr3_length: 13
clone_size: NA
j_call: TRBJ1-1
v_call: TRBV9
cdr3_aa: CASSEGQGTEAFF

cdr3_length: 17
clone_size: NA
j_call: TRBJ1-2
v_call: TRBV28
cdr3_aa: CASSLSAGAASNYGYTF

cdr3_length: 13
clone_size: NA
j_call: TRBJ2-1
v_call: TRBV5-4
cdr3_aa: CASSRGVGGEQFF

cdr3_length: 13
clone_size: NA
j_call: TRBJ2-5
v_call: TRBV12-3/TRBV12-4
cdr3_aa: CASSLLTVETQYF

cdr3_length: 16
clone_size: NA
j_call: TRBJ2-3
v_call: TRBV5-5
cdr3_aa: CASSPSGGAYTDTQYF

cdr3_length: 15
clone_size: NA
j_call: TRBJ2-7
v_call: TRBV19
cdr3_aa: CASSITDRFNYEQYF

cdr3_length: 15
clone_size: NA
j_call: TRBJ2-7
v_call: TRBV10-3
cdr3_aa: CAISEGTGRVYEQYF

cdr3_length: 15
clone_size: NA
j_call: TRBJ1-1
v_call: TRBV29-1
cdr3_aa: CSVEGAGSMNTEAFF

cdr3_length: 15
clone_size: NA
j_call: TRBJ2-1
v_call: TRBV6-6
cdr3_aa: CASSLGGRSYNEQFF

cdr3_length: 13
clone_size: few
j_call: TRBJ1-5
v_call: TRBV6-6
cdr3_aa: CASGDRAEQPQHF

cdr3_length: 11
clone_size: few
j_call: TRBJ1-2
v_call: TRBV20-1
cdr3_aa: CSARDLRDYTF

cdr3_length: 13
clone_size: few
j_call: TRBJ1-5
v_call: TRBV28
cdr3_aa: CASLPGGNQPQHF

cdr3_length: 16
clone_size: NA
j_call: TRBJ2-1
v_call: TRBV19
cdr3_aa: CASSTTGRGSYNEQFF

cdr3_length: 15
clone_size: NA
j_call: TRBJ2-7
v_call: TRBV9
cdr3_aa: CASSVEGTANYEQYF

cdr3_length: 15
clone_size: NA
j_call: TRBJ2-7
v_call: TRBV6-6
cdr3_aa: CASSYPPTGAYEQYF

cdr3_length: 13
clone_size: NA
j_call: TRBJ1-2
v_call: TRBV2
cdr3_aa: CASPSPGDYGYTF

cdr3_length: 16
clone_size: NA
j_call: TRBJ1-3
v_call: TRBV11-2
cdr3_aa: CASSTRREVLRNTIYF

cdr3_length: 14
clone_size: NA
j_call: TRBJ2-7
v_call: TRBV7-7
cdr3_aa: CAISLPKGEWEQYF

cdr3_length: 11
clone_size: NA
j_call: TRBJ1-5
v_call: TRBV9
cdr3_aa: CASGGIQPQHF

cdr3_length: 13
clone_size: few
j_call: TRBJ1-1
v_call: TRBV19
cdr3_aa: CASRGQGAGEAFF

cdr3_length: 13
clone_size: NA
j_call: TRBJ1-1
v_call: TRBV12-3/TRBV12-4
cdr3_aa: CASRLTGKGEAFF

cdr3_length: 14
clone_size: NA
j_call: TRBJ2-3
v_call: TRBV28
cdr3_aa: CASRLRTSPHTQYF

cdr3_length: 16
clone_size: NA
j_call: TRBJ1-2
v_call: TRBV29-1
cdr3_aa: CSVEETGVRGHYGYTF

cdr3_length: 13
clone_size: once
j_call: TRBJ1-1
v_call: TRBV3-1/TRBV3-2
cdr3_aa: CASSQTGATEAFF

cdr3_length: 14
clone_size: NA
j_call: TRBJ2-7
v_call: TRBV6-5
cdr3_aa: CASSALGPSLEQYF

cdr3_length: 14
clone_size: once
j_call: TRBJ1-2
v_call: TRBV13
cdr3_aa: CASSSWTGNYGYTF

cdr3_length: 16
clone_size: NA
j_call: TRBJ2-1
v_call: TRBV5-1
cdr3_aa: CASSLEGLAGYNEQFF

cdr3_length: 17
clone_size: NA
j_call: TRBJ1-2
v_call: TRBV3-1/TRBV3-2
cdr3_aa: CASSPIGGRLGLWGYTF

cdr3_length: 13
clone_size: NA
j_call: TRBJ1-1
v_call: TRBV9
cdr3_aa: CALRTEEFAEAFF

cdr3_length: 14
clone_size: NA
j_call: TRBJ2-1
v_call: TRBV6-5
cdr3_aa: CATQREGFRNEQFF

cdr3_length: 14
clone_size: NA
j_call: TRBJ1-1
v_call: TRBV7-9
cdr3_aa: CASGIGGKNTEAFF

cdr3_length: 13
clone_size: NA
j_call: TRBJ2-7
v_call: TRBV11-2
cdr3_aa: CASSSRGWNEQYF